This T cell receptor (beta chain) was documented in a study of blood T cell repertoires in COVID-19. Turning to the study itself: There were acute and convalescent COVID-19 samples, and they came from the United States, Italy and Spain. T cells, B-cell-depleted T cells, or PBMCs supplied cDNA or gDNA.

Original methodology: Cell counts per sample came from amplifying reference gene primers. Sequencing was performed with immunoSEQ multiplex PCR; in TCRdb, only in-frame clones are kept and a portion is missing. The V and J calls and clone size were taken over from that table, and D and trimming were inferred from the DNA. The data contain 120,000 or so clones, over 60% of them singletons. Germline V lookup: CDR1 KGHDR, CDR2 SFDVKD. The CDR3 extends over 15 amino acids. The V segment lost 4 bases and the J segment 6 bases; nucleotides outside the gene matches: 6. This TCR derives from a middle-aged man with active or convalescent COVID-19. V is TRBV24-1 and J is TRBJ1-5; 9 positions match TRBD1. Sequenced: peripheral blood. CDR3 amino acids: CATSEDRGGSQPQHF. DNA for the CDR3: TGTGCCACCAGTGAGGACAGGGGAGGTAGTCAGCCCCAGCATTTT.